These T cell receptor beta chains were read from a single sample in a study of T cells in localized non-small cell lung cancer. Here immunoSEQ multiplex PCR was the method, and the copy in TCRdb shows in-frame clones only, minus some. The repertoire holds more than 50,000 clones, about 85% seen once, with 15% to 20% in the top ten. This specimen consisted of peripheral blood, obtained before any cancer treatment. These receptor sequences come from a female donor older than 55 with stage II squamous cell lung carcinoma. CDR3s include the opening cysteine and the closing phenylalanine or tryptophan. The D gene is left open where the match is weak. Clone sizes are given selectively: once, few, many, or a class where the clone is expanded.

clone_size,d_call,j_call,v_call,cdr3_aa,cdr3_nt
-,-,TRBJ1-3,TRBV9,CASSRTASSGNTIYF,TGTGCCAGCAGTAGGACGGCTAGCTCTGGAAACACCATATATTTT
-,-,TRBJ2-2,TRBV27,CASSLLVAGEDGELFF,TGTGCCAGCAGTTTACTGGTCGCAGGGGAGGACGGGGAGCTGTTTTTT
-,-,TRBJ1-1,TRBV11-2,CASSPITGGYTEAFF,TGTGCCAGCAGCCCCATCACTGGGGGGTACACTGAAGCTTTCTTT
-,-,TRBJ1-2,TRBV6-6,CASIPGAGANYGYTF,TGTGCCAGCATCCCAGGGGCCGGAGCTAACTATGGCTACACCTTC
-,-,TRBJ1-4,TRBV10-2,CASSEGSLSGATNEKLFF,TGCGCCAGCAGTGAGGGGAGTTTGAGCGGGGCAACTAATGAAAAACTGTTTTTT
-,-,TRBJ1-4,TRBV6-6,CASSYHPGRNEKLFF,TGTGCCAGCAGTTACCACCCCGGCCGTAATGAAAAACTGTTTTTT
-,-,TRBJ2-1,TRBV11-1,CASSLVGALPYNEQFF,TGTGCCAGCAGCTTAGTAGGGGCCCTCCCCTACAATGAGCAGTTCTTC
-,-,TRBJ2-1,TRBV29-1,CSVARRANEQFF,TGCAGCGTTGCGAGAAGGGCTAATGAGCAGTTCTTC
-,-,TRBJ1-5,TRBV18,CASSPFRGNQPQHF,TGTGCCAGCTCACCATTCAGGGGCAATCAGCCCCAGCATTTT
-,-,TRBJ1-1,TRBV7-2,CASSLIGQNTEAFF,TGTGCCAGCAGCTTAATAGGTCAGAACACTGAAGCTTTCTTT
few,-,TRBJ1-2,TRBV6-1,CASSESEAANYGYTF,TGTGCCAGCAGTGAATCTGAGGCAGCTAACTATGGCTACACCTTC
-,TRBD1,TRBJ1-5,TRBV5-4,CASSLNGQVTQPQHF,TGTGCCAGCAGCTTGAACGGACAGGTTACTCAGCCCCAGCATTTT
-,TRBD2,TRBJ2-1,TRBV7-6,CASSLTSGVSYNEQFF,TGTGCCAGCAGCTTAACTAGCGGGGTCTCCTACAATGAGCAGTTCTTC
-,-,TRBJ2-2,TRBV7-3,CASSLGPAAAGELFF,TGTGCCAGCAGCTTAGGTCCGGCGGCGGCCGGGGAGCTGTTTTTT
-,TRBD1,TRBJ1-2,TRBV28,CASSLGGQGDYGYTF,TGTGCCAGCAGTTTAGGAGGACAGGGCGACTATGGCTACACCTTC
-,-,TRBJ1-1,TRBV23-1,CASSHLCEKIDTEAFF,TGCGCCAGCAGTCATCTCTGTGAAAAAATAGACACTGAAGCTTTCTTT
-,-,TRBJ2-7,TRBV30,CAWTKVLGNGEQYF,TGTGCCTGGACTAAGGTGCTGGGGAACGGCGAGCAGTACTTC
-,TRBD2,TRBJ2-1,TRBV2,CASSDPDSGLAGYNEQFF,TGTGCCAGCAGTGACCCAGATTCCGGACTAGCGGGATACAATGAGCAGTTCTTC
-,TRBD1,TRBJ1-6,TRBV6-5,CASRRDRGNSPLHF,TGTGCCAGCAGGCGGGACAGAGGAAATTCACCCCTCCACTTT
once,TRBD1,TRBJ2-7,TRBV27,CASSSWGTGSYEQYF,TGTGCCAGCAGTTCCTGGGGGACAGGGAGTTACGAGCAGTACTTC
-,-,TRBJ2-3,TRBV6-1,CASSETNRPYTDTQYF,TGTGCCAGCAGTGAAACGAACAGGCCTTACACAGATACGCAGTATTTT
-,-,TRBJ1-1,TRBV5-1,CASSPGGLGVQHGNTEAFF,TGCGCCAGCAGCCCTGGGGGGCTGGGGGTACAACATGGGAACACTGAAGCTTTCTTT
-,-,TRBJ1-2,TRBV5-1,CASSLLLGTGYGYTF,TGCGCCAGCAGCTTGTTGTTGGGTACCGGGTATGGCTACACCTTC
-,TRBD1,TRBJ1-5,TRBV19,CASSSRTGRIRDQPQHF,TGTGCCAGTAGTTCCCGGACAGGGAGGATTAGGGATCAGCCCCAGCATTTT
-,-,TRBJ1-1,TRBV5-1,CASSRTGNTEAFF,TGCGCCAGCAGCAGGACGGGGAACACTGAAGCTTTCTTT
-,TRBD1,TRBJ1-5,TRBV6-1,CATGQGSNQPQHF,TGTGCCACCGGACAGGGAAGCAATCAGCCCCAGCATTTT
few,-,TRBJ2-2,TRBV7-2,CASSNRVTGELFF,TGTGCCAGCAGCAACCGGGTTACCGGGGAGCTGTTTTTT
-,-,TRBJ1-1,TRBV2,CASSEVVGGGIRFAEAFF,TGTGCCAGCAGTGAAGTAGTTGGGGGAGGTATTAGGTTCGCTGAAGCTTTCTTT
once,-,TRBJ2-3,TRBV6-6,CASSTRWTATDTQYF,TGTGCCAGCAGTACCCGTTGGACGGCGACAGATACGCAGTATTTT
-,TRBD1,TRBJ2-5,TRBV7-9,CASSLDRGGETQYF,TGTGCCAGCAGCTTGGACAGGGGTGGGGAGACCCAGTACTTC
-,-,TRBJ2-6,TRBV19,CASSPKGGAVSLGGANVLTF,TGTGCCAGTAGTCCGAAGGGGGGCGCCGTCTCTCTGGGTGGGGCCAACGTCCTGACTTTC
-,TRBD1,TRBJ1-1,TRBV6-6,CASSYRTGMNTEAFF,TGTGCCAGCAGTTATCGGACAGGTATGAACACTGAAGCTTTCTTT
-,-,TRBJ2-3,TRBV19,CASSLRDSTDTQYF,TGTGCCAGTAGTCTCCGGGACAGCACAGATACGCAGTATTTT
-,-,TRBJ2-7,TRBV18,CASSAGAGAYEQYF,TGTGCCAGCTCAGCCGGGGCAGGAGCCTACGAGCAGTACTTC
-,-,TRBJ2-3,TRBV6-4,CASSVQGKTDTQYF,TGTGCCAGCAGTGTTCAGGGGAAGACAGATACGCAGTATTTT
-,-,TRBJ1-5,TRBV6-5,CASKAAANQPQHF,TGTGCCAGCAAAGCAGCAGCAAACCAGCCCCAGCATTTT
-,-,TRBJ1-5,TRBV4-1,CASSQETQVNQPQHF,TGCGCCAGCAGCCAGGAAACGCAAGTAAATCAGCCCCAGCATTTT
-,-,TRBJ2-2,TRBV11-2,CASSLSDTGELFF,TGTGCCAGCAGCTTAAGTGACACCGGGGAGCTGTTTTTT
-,-,TRBJ2-1,TRBV7-2,CASSLGKGGNEQFF,TGTGCCAGCAGCTTAGGGAAGGGGGGCAATGAGCAGTTCTTC
-,TRBD2,TRBJ2-5,TRBV10-2,CASSEASGSPRGGRKETQYF,TGCGCCAGCAGTGAGGCGAGCGGGTCTCCGCGGGGGGGGAGAAAAGAGACCCAGTACTTC
-,-,TRBJ1-2,TRBV19,CATSRGDGGYTF,TGTGCCACCTCGAGGGGGGACGGGGGCTACACCTTC
-,TRBD1,TRBJ2-1,TRBV11-2,CASSSWRTGGNEQFF,TGTGCCAGCAGCTCCTGGAGGACAGGGGGCAATGAGCAGTTCTTC
few,-,TRBJ1-6,TRBV5-4,CASSSGLLNSPLHF,TGTGCCAGCAGCTCGGGACTGCTGAATTCACCCCTCCACTTT
once,-,TRBJ1-4,TRBV27,CASSFGGARNEKLFF,TGTGCCAGCAGTTTTGGGGGGGCCCGTAATGAAAAACTGTTTTTT
-,-,TRBJ1-4,TRBV27,CASSIMPPDGPNEKLFF,TGTGCCAGCAGTATAATGCCCCCGGACGGCCCTAATGAAAAACTGTTTTTT
-,TRBD1,TRBJ2-5,TRBV9,CASSGQPDRGLETQYF,TGTGCCAGCAGCGGCCAGCCGGACAGGGGGCTGGAGACCCAGTACTTC
-,TRBD1,TRBJ2-5,TRBV25-1,CASSEGQGSQETQYF,TGTGCCAGCAGTGAGGGACAGGGGAGTCAAGAGACCCAGTACTTC
-,-,TRBJ2-3,TRBV30,CAWRLGGSSTDTQYF,TGTGCCTGGAGGTTAGGGGGTTCTAGCACAGATACGCAGTATTTT
-,TRBD1,TRBJ1-1,TRBV5-1,CASTPTDRGVGTEAFF,TGCGCCAGCACCCCAACCGACAGGGGCGTCGGTACTGAAGCTTTCTTT
-,-,TRBJ1-6,TRBV19,CASSRDGGNSPLHF,TGTGCCAGTAGTCGCGACGGGGGCAATTCACCCCTCCACTTT
few,TRBD1,TRBJ1-6,TRBV6-5,CASSSQPTGGSSPLHF,TGTGCCAGCAGTTCCCAACCGACAGGGGGGAGTTCACCCCTCCACTTT
once,-,TRBJ1-1,TRBV5-8,CASSLQTRVHTEAFF,TGTGCCAGCAGCTTGCAGACCCGGGTACACACTGAAGCTTTCTTT
once,TRBD1,TRBJ1-5,TRBV19,CASSEGTGYQPQHF,TGTGCCAGTAGTGAGGGGACAGGGTATCAGCCCCAGCATTTT